The entry that follows covers one TCR beta chain sequence. The antigen remains undetermined. A read error is likely, as this CDR3 ends without the conserved phenylalanine or tryptophan. This sample is drawn from a study of T-cell reconstitution after alpha-beta-depleted transplantation in children. Preparation of the TCRbeta library used unique molecular identifiers. TCRdb called the PCR reads again in MiXCR, with one record for every CDR3 protein. The repertoire holds about 130,000 distinct CDR3 sequences, about 9.5% seen once, with around 24% in the top ten. Findings and limits, study-wide: One year post-transplant, T-cell counts and diversity were largely derived from T cells produced anew. Surviving recipient cells, namely T cells and thymic progenitors, were the source of high day-60 TCRbeta diversity in some patients.

Trimming left V 6 bases short and J 5 bases short, with 15 bases between. CDR3 length equals 13 residues. Germline CDR1 is SGHKS and CDR2 is YYEKEE (reference sequence). The source material was PBMCs, mostly from graft donor cells, sampled 180 days after TCRalphabeta/CD19-depleted stem cell transplant. The genes are TRBV5-5 and TRBJ2-7; either TRBD1 or TRBD2 may supply D (6 bases each). This TCR was recovered from a girl less than two years old who had a stem cell transplant for combined immunodeficiency, so the T cells may come from the graft donor. For the CDR3, the DNA is TGTGCCAGCAACCTAGGGGGGATCGACGAGCAGTACTCC. Translating gives CASNLGGIDEQYS.